A selection of T cell receptor beta chains follows, all from one sample in a study of cytomegalovirus exposure and HLA in healthy donors. TCRdb's copy holds only in-frame clones and misses some; the assay was immunoSEQ multiplex PCR. The sample lists some 120,000 clones, about 80% occurring once. Sequencing was done on a sample of PBMCs. Every receptor here comes from a man aged 25-40 years in good health and CMV-seronegative. Both conserved end residues are part of each CDR3. The D gene is left open where the match is weak. The size of a clone is reported for some rows only, either as once, few or many, or as a class for expanded clones.

v_gene: TRBV15
d_gene: .
j_gene: TRBJ1-2
abundance: once
CDR3aa: CATSGQAVGYTF
CDR3nt: TGTGCCACCAGCGGCCAAGCGGTTGGCTACACCTTC

v_gene: TRBV5-6
d_gene: .
j_gene: TRBJ1-1
abundance: .
CDR3aa: CASSLTDGRRNTEAFF
CDR3nt: TGTGCCAGCAGCTTGACGGATGGGAGAAGGAACACTGAAGCTTTCTTT

v_gene: TRBV27
d_gene: TRBD1
j_gene: TRBJ2-7
abundance: .
CDR3aa: CASTNLAGTGNYEQYF
CDR3nt: TGTGCCAGCACCAATTTAGCCGGGACAGGGAACTACGAGCAGTACTTC

v_gene: TRBV5-4
d_gene: .
j_gene: TRBJ2-1
abundance: few
CDR3aa: CASSPGAPGGYNEQFF
CDR3nt: TGTGCCAGCAGCCCCGGGGCCCCCGGGGGCTACAATGAGCAGTTCTTC

v_gene: TRBV6-1
d_gene: .
j_gene: TRBJ1-2
abundance: few
CDR3aa: CASSPGGVLYGYTF
CDR3nt: TGTGCCAGCAGCCCAGGAGGAGTCTTATATGGCTACACCTTC

v_gene: TRBV4-3
d_gene: TRBD2
j_gene: TRBJ2-1
abundance: .
CDR3aa: CASSQGVGGGYNEQFF
CDR3nt: TGCGCCAGCAGCCAAGGAGTGGGGGGGGGCTACAATGAGCAGTTCTTC

v_gene: TRBV6-5
d_gene: TRBD1
j_gene: TRBJ2-7
abundance: .
CDR3aa: CASSYSSGGYEQYF
CDR3nt: TGTGCCAGCAGTTACTCGTCAGGGGGCTACGAGCAGTACTTC

v_gene: TRBV6-6
d_gene: .
j_gene: TRBJ1-5
abundance: .
CDR3aa: CASQGWALRSNQPQHF
CDR3nt: TGTGCCAGCCAGGGGTGGGCCTTGAGAAGCAATCAGCCCCAGCATTTT

v_gene: TRBV5-1
d_gene: TRBD2
j_gene: TRBJ2-5
abundance: .
CDR3aa: CASSLAGGSGETQYF
CDR3nt: TGCGCCAGCAGCTTGGCAGGCGGGAGTGGAGAGACCCAGTACTTC

v_gene: TRBV19
d_gene: TRBD2
j_gene: TRBJ2-1
abundance: once
CDR3aa: CASSTKAGGAQFF
CDR3nt: TGTGCCAGTAGTACTAAAGCGGGAGGGGCGCAGTTCTTC

v_gene: TRBV25-1
d_gene: .
j_gene: TRBJ1-1
abundance: .
CDR3aa: CASRAGGLGNTEAFF
CDR3nt: TGTGCCAGCAGAGCGGGGGGCCTAGGAAACACTGAAGCTTTCTTT

v_gene: TRBV19
d_gene: .
j_gene: TRBJ2-5
abundance: .
CDR3aa: CASSTGQSETQYF
CDR3nt: TGTGCCAGTAGTACCGGACAGTCGGAGACCCAGTACTTC

v_gene: TRBV5-1
d_gene: TRBD1
j_gene: TRBJ1-6
abundance: few
CDR3aa: CASSPGTVNSPLHF
CDR3nt: TGCGCCAGCAGTCCCGGGACAGTCAATTCACCCCTCCACTTT